Presented here are 23 T cell receptor beta chains from one specimen sequenced in a study of shared clonotypes between healthy human individuals. TCRdb's table, derived via immunoSEQ multiplex PCR, lists solely in-frame clones and lacks some. The data hold roughly 2.5 million clones, with around 90% observed a single time. The sample comprised naive CD4+ T cells sorted from blood. The subset: CD45RA+ positively selected. The receptor set was obtained from a man aged 18 to 30 in good health.

For this clone: This may arise from a read error, as a much more abundant clone is one base away. The sample has other DNA sequences that encode this CDR3 too. The genes are TRBV7-2 and TRBJ2-1, with 7 bases that match TRBD2. Unmatched junction bases numbered 2, after V lost 5 bases and J lost 7 bases. Germline V lookup: CDR1 SGHTA, CDR2 FQGNSA. This CDR3 spans 12 amino acids. This CDR3 is CASSPGGNEQFF. CDR3 in DNA: TGTGCCAGCAGCCCCGGGGGGAATGAGCAGTTCTTC.

Details on this clone: The same CDR3 also results from other DNA sequences found in this sample. The chain combines TRBV11-2 with TRBJ1-2; a possible D gene is TRBD1 (6 bases). The germline V and J ends were trimmed by 5 bases and 2 bases, with 9 bases remaining between them. The CDR3 has 13 residues. Germline values: CDR1 SGHAT, CDR2 FQNNGV. CDR3 sequence reads: CASSRDRNYGYTF. DNA of the CDR3: TGTGCCAGCAGCCGCGACAGGAACTATGGCTACACCTTC.

The V gene is TRBV6-1, the J gene TRBJ1-3; 11 bases align to TRBD1. Trimming cost V 3 bases and J 4 bases; bases outside gene matches: 2. Germline V lookup: CDR1 MNHNS, CDR2 SASEGT. The CDR3 length is 15 residues. The CDR3 DNA sequence: TGTGCCAGCAGTGATGGGACAGGGGGAGGAAACACCATATATTTT. This translates into CASSDGTGGGNTIYF.

A few counts support this clone. V gene TRBV20-1 combines with J gene TRBJ1-3; D is unresolved. The CDR3 loop spans 11 amino acids. Germline V lookup: CDR1 DFQATT, CDR2 SNEGSKA (reference sequence). Trimming stripped 4 bases from V and 8 bases from J, with 9 bases between. The CDR3 spells CSATNGDTIYF. CDR3 nucleotide sequence: TGCAGTGCTACCAACGGGGACACCATATATTTT.

CDR3 DNA: TGTGCCAGCAGGGGAGCGGGAGGGTGGCAAGAGACCCAGTACTTC. It codes for CASRGAGGWQETQYF. J is TRBJ2-5 and V is TRBV7-2, with 10 positions matching TRBD2. Germline lookup yields CDR1 SGHTA and CDR2 FQGNSA. J was trimmed by 2 bases and V by 6 bases; bases with no gene match: 6. The CDR3 is 15 residues long.

This clone was picked up one time. The chain has TRBV7-9 and TRBJ2-5; D unresolved. Trimming pared 0 bases from V and 5 bases from J, leaving 13 bases between. CDR1 SEHNR and CDR2 FQNEAQ come from the germline V gene (reference sequence). The CDR3 totals 15 residues. DNA of the CDR3: TGTGCCAGCAGCTTAGCCCTTCAGCTTACCGAGACCCAGTACTTC. The encoded protein is CASSLALQLTETQYF.

J is TRBJ1-2 and V is TRBV18, with D unclear. The V and J ends lost 5 bases and 4 bases respectively, with 14 bases between them. Germline assignment: CDR1 KGHSH and CDR2 LQKENI. The CDR3 runs to 14 residues. CDR3 nucleotide sequence: TGTGCCAGCTCAGGACTCCTAGACCGCTATGGCTACACCTTC. Residues: CASSGLLDRYGYTF.

The V gene is TRBV19, the J gene TRBJ2-2, with D perhaps TRBD1 (5 bases). Trimming cost V 3 bases and J 1 base, with 9 bases left between them. This CDR3 is 15 amino acids long. Looked up from germline, CDR1 is LNHDA and CDR2 is SQIVND (reference sequence). CDR3 coding DNA: TGTGCCAGTAGTATCGCAACAGGGAACACCGGGGAGCTGTTTTTT. This sequence encodes CASSIATGNTGELFF.

The CDR3 here is CASSDAQGREQFF. Written as DNA, the CDR3 is TGTGCCAGCAGTGACGCACAGGGCCGCGAGCAGTTCTTC. The V gene is TRBV6-4, the J gene TRBJ2-1, with a tentative D call TRBD1 (6 bases). This CDR3 is 13 amino acids long. V was pared by 2 bases and J by 10 bases, with 12 bases between. Germline CDR1 MRHNA, CDR2 SNTAGT.

The CDR3 DNA reads as TGTGCCAGCAGCTTGGGTTTAGCCCAATATAATTCACCCCTCCACTTT. It codes for CASSLGLAQYNSPLHF. V usage is TRBV5-6 and J usage is TRBJ1-6, with unresolved D. The CDR3 totals 16 residues. Germline V gene lookup returns CDR1 SGHDT and CDR2 YYEEEE. V lost 0 bases, J lost 4 bases, and 11 bases lay in between.

This chain uses TRBV7-2 with TRBJ2-3; TRBD2 might be the D (6 bases). Trimming removed 6 bases from V and 3 bases from J, with 16 bases in between. CDR1 and CDR2 from the germline V gene are SGHTA and FQGNSA. The CDR3 contains 15 residues. CDR3 coding DNA: TGTGCCAGCAGTTGGAGGGGCGCGGGGACAGATACGCAGTATTTT. Amino acids: CASSWRGAGTDTQYF.

In this sample, this clone turned up once. V usage is TRBV7-6 and J usage is TRBJ2-7, with D possibly being TRBD2 (5 bases). The CDR3 covers 14 residues. In germline, CDR1 is SGHVS, CDR2 FNYEAQ. V lost 2 bases and J 6 bases, leaving 14 bases between the germline ends. In DNA form, the CDR3 reads TGTGCCAGCAGCTTAAGCGGTGCAACCGGCGAGCAGTACTTC. Its protein product is CASSLSGATGEQYF.

The chain is built from TRBV2 and TRBJ1-3; D is perhaps TRBD1 (6 bases). The CDR3 extends over 15 amino acids. Germline V lookup: CDR1 SNHLY, CDR2 FYNNEI. Trimming cost V 1 base and J 2 bases, with 9 bases left between them. CDR3 DNA: TGTGCCAGCAGTGAAGTGGGGGGGCCTGGAAACACCATATATTTT. Translation: CASSEVGGPGNTIYF. Variable domain in full (rest from reference TRBV2 and TRBJ1-3): EPEVTQTPSHQVTQMGQEVILRCVPISNHLYFYWYRQILGQKVEFLVSFYNNEISEKSEIFDDQFSVERPDGSNFTLKIRSTKLEDSAMYFCASSEVGGPGNTIYFGEGSWLTVV.

This chain uses TRBV9 with TRBJ2-3; D ambiguous. Between the trimmed V and J ends, which lost 2 bases and 4 bases, there was a span of 17 bases. CDR1 is SGDLS and CDR2 is YYNGEE in the germline V gene. The CDR3 extends over 16 amino acids. The CDR3 spells CASSVGLTRGADTQYF. The CDR3 region has the DNA TGTGCCAGCAGCGTGGGTCTAACCCGCGGTGCAGATACGCAGTATTTT.

CDR3 sequence reads: CASSVGQGVGEKLFF. DNA for the CDR3: TGTGCCAGCAGTGTCGGACAGGGTGTAGGGGAAAAACTGTTTTTT. The chain links TRBV6-6 to TRBJ1-4; TRBD1 aligns across 8 bases. CDR1 is MNHNY, CDR2 SVGAGI, per germline (reference sequence). CDR3 size: 15 residues. V shed 5 bases, J shed 8 bases, and the junction held 10 bases outside the gene matches.

This clone showed up just once. The CDR3 spells CASSRERVSNQPQHF. For the CDR3, the DNA is TGCGCCAGCAGCCGTGAGCGGGTGAGCAATCAGCCCCAGCATTTT. The chain joins TRBV4-1 to TRBJ1-5; no firm D call. Germline loops: CDR1 MGHRA, CDR2 YSYEKL. This CDR3 has 15 residues. V lost 4 bases to trimming and J lost 1 base, with 11 bases between them.

The chain couples TRBV30 to TRBJ2-3, with 12 nucleotides matching TRBD2. CDR3 length equals 16 residues. The germline V gene has CDR1 GTSNPN and CDR2 SVGIG (reference sequence). Trimming took 3 bases from V and 2 from J; bases not matched to a gene: 6. The CDR3 is CAWSRLAGAHTDTQYF. In DNA, the CDR3 is TGTGCCTGGAGCCGACTAGCGGGGGCGCACACAGATACGCAGTATTTT.

The chain has TRBV11-2 and TRBJ2-7; D is uncertain. The V and J ends lost 0 bases and 3 bases respectively, with 9 bases between them. Germline V gene data show CDR1 as SGHAT and CDR2 as FQNNGV. The CDR3 length is 14 residues. This chain's CDR3 is CASSLDRLNYEQYF. For the CDR3, the DNA is TGTGCCAGCAGCTTAGATCGGCTCAACTACGAGCAGTACTTC.

The sample holds one count of this clone. The chain employs TRBV19 and TRBJ2-1, with 9 bases that match TRBD2. Germline CDR1 and CDR2: LNHDA and SQIVND (reference sequence). Germline trimming cut 5 bases from V and 2 bases from J; bases unmatched to any gene: 7. The CDR3 extends over 16 amino acids. CDR3 DNA: TGTGCCAGTAGTTCCGGCGGGAGGGCCCCCTACAATGAGCAGTTCTTC. This sequence encodes CASSSGGRAPYNEQFF.

The rearrangement uses TRBV18 and TRBJ2-7; a weak D match, TRBD2 (6 bases). The V end lost 2 bases, the J end lost 2 bases, and 13 bases lay between the germline ends. Germline V gene sequence: CDR1 KGHSH, CDR2 LQKENI. The CDR3 consists of 15 residues. The CDR3 nucleotides read TGTGCCAGCTCACCAATTAGTACTAGCCCCTACGAGCAGTACTTC. Its protein product is CASSPISTSPYEQYF.

The V call is TRBV10-2, the J call TRBJ2-3; 7 bases align to TRBD1. The J segment lost 1 base and the V segment lost 8 bases, leaving 9 bases of the junction unmatched. CDR1 is WSHSY and CDR2 is SAAADI in the germline V gene. The length of the CDR3 is 15 residues. The CDR3 region is CASGNRGDGTDTQYF. The CDR3 DNA follows: TGCGCCAGCGGAAACAGGGGAGATGGCACAGATACGCAGTATTTT.

The chain joins TRBV5-1 to TRBJ2-2, with 7 bases lining up with TRBD2. CDR1 and CDR2 from the germline V gene are SGHRS and YFSETQ. This CDR3 is built from 17 residues. With V trimmed by 5 bases and J by 3 bases, 13 bases remained unmatched. The CDR3 sequence is CASSQGQSSGYTGELFF. The CDR3 nucleotides read TGCGCCAGCAGTCAAGGGCAGTCTAGCGGCTACACCGGGGAGCTGTTTTTT.

This chain connects TRBV6-1 to TRBJ2-2, with D possibly being TRBD1 or TRBD2 (5 bases each). V lost 1 base and J 5 bases, leaving 8 bases between the germline ends. Germline V CDR1 and CDR2: MNHNS, SASEGT. The CDR3 covers 14 residues. The CDR3 DNA reads as TGTGCCAGCAGTGAAGAGGGGAGAACCGGGGAGCTGTTTTTT. It translates to CASSEEGRTGELFF.